The TCR beta chain described here comes from a study of T-cell reconstitution after alpha-beta-depleted transplantation in children. Study-wide results and caveats: Where some patients showed high TCRbeta diversity at day 60, it came from recipient T cells and thymic progenitors that had survived. Reports say that about two months after transplant, the alpha-beta T cells came out of several hundred graft clones that had expanded. One year post-transplant, T-cell counts and diversity were largely derived from T cells produced anew.

Comment on this clonotype: Its target is unknown.

The V gene lost 6 bases and the J gene lost 7 bases, with 10 bases spanning the gap. Germline V gene sequence: CDR1 SEHNR, CDR2 FQNEAQ (reference sequence). The CDR3 runs 11 residues. Preparation of the TCRbeta library involved a method that used unique molecular identifiers. TCRdb called the PCR reads again in MiXCR, with one record for every CDR3 protein. Of about 220,000 distinct CDR3 sequences in the sample, more than 15% were seen once. The sequence came from a male patient between 2 and 15 years old who had a stem cell transplant for acute lymphoblastic leukemia, so the T cells may come from the graft donor. The chain is built from TRBV7-9 and TRBJ2-7; D is unresolved. Sample: PBMCs, mostly from graft donor cells, taken 360 days after TCRalphabeta/CD19-depleted stem cell transplant. The DNA of the CDR3 is TGTGCCAGCAGTACCCTTAGGGAGCAGTACTTC. Translation: CASSTLREQYF.